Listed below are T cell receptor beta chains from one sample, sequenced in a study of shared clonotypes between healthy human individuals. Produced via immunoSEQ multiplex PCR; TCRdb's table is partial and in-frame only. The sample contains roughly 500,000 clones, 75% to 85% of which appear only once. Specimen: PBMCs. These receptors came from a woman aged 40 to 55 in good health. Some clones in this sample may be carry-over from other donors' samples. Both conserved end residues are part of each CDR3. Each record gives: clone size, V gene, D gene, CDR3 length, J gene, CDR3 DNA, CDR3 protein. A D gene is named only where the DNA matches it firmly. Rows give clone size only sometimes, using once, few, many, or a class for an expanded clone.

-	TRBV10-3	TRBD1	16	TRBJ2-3	TGTGCCATCAGTAACACAGGGGGGCTTAGCACAGATACGCAGTATTTT	CAISNTGGLSTDTQYF
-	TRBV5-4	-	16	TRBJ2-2	TGTGCCAGCAGCTTGGTTGGACATTCCCGGGGCGGGGAGCTGTTTTTT	CASSLVGHSRGGELFF
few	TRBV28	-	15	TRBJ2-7	TGTGCCAGCACCCCCGGAAGTAACAGGTATTACGAGCAGTACTTC	CASTPGSNRYYEQYF
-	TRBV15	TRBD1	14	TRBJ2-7	TGTGCCACCAGCAGAGACCGGCCTGGGACAGAGAAATACTTC	CATSRDRPGTEKYF
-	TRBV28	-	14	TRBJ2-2	TGTGCCAGCAGTTCCCCTAGTCTGTCCGGGGAGCTGTTTTTT	CASSSPSLSGELFF
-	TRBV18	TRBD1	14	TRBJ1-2	TGTGCCAGCTCAGCGACAGGGGAAGACTATGGCTACACCTTC	CASSATGEDYGYTF
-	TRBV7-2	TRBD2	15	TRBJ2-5	TGTGCCAGCAGCTTAACGCCTAGCGGTCAAGAGGCCCAGTACTTC	CASSLTPSGQEAQYF
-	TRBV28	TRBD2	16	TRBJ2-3	TGTGCCAGCAGCCCCCCACTAGCGGGAGTGTCGGATACGCAGTATTTT	CASSPPLAGVSDTQYF
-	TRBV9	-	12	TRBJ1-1	TGTGCCAGCAGCGTAGTTGAGGGAACGGCTTTCTTT	CASSVVEGTAFF
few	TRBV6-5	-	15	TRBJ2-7	TGTGCCAGCAGTTACTCCCCCACAGCCTCCTACGAGCAGTACTTC	CASSYSPTASYEQYF
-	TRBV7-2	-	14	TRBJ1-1	TGTGCCAGCAGCCCCCAAGCGGGGAACACTGAAGCTTTCTTT	CASSPQAGNTEAFF
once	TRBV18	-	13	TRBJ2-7	TGTGCCAGCTCACTAACCGGGACGGGCGAGCAGTACTTC	CASSLTGTGEQYF
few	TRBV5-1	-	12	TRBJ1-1	TGCGCCAGCAAAGAGCCGAACACTGAAGCTTTCTTT	CASKEPNTEAFF
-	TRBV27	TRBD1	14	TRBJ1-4	TGTGCCAGCAGGTCGACAGGGGTTGGGGAAAAACTGTTTTTT	CASRSTGVGEKLFF
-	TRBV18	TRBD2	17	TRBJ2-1	TGTGCCAGCTCACCACCCAGCGGCGGGAGGGGCCACAATGAGCAGTTCTTC	CASSPPSGGRGHNEQFF
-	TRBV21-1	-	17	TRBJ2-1	TGTGCCAGCAGCAGGGATTCCAGGGAGCGCTCCTACAATGAGCAGTTCTTC	CASSRDSRERSYNEQFF
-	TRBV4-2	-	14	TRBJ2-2	TGTGCCAGCAGCCAGAGTGAAACAACCGGGGAGCTGTTTTTT	CASSQSETTGELFF
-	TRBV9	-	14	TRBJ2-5	TGTGCCAGCAGCTCCAGGGGGGGACTAGAGACCCAGTACTTC	CASSSRGGLETQYF
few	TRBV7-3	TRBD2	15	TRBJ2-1	TGTGCCAGCAGCTTACTTCTAGCGGGAGTAGATGAGCAGTTCTTC	CASSLLLAGVDEQFF
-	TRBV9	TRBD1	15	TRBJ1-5	TGTGCCAGCAGCGATGGGACAGGGAGCAATCAGCCCCAGCATTTT	CASSDGTGSNQPQHF
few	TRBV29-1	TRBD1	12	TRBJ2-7	TGCAGCGTCGGGGACAGGGATAACGAGCAGTACTTC	CSVGDRDNEQYF
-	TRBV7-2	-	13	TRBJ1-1	TGTGCCAGCAGCACAAGACAGAACACTGAAGCTTTCTTT	CASSTRQNTEAFF
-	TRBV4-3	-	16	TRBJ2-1	TGCGCCAGCAGCCAAGCGAGGGGACCTTCCTACAATGAGCAGTTCTTC	CASSQARGPSYNEQFF